Listed here is a single T cell receptor (beta chain). The second PCR ran roughly 7 to 12 cycles with a sample-barcoded 5' primer and J-beta primers. TCRdb redid the calling of the 5' RACE reads with MiXCR, one entry per CDR3 protein. This sample has hundreds of thousands of distinct CDR3 sequences; roughly 52% occur once, and the top ten carry roughly an eighth. The data stem from a study of blood T cells in healthy people across ages. CDR1 is DFQATT and CDR2 is SNEGSKA in the germline V gene (reference sequence). Trimming removed 0 bases from V and 1 base from J, with 9 bases in between. The length of the CDR3 is 14 residues.

This receptor was obtained from a man aged 25-45 years in good health. What was sequenced was blood. The chain is built from TRBV20-1 and TRBJ2-5; D gene uncertain. The CDR3 spells CSARDSVPQETQYF. The CDR3 DNA is TGCAGTGCTAGAGATTCGGTACCCCAAGAGACCCAGTACTTC.